Presented here are 11 T cell receptor beta chains from one specimen sequenced in a study of tumor-infiltrating lymphocytes in primary liver carcinoma. With a constant-region primer, TCR beta cDNA was made from approximately 520 ng of total RNA. Three nested multiplex PCR rounds, a slightly modified ARM-PCR, produced the libraries for TCR beta. Investigators reported that the first two PCR rounds, at 10 cycles each, used TRBV1-TRBV30 forward primers with a C-beta reverse primer. TCRdb ran MiXCR on the multiplex PCR reads and lists one entry per CDR3 protein. The data show about 99,000 distinct CDR3 sequences, 55% to 75% seen once. From 20-30 mg of unsorted bulk tissue, DNA and RNA were co-extracted together. Sequencing was carried out using liver tumor tissue from sampling region 5. Subset denoted: tumor region T5, tumor centre. The receptor source for this set is an older woman with primary liver carcinoma and hepatitis B virus infection.

Ten or more counts support this clonotype. The rearrangement uses TRBV29-1 and TRBJ2-3; D might be TRBD2 (5 bases). The germline V and J ends were trimmed by 7 bases and 0 bases, with 14 bases remaining between them. This CDR3 is built from 14 residues. Germline lookup yields CDR1 SQVTM and CDR2 ANQGSEA. The chain's CDR3 is CSATPRTSTDTQYF. The CDR3 DNA reads as TGCAGCGCTACCCCTAGGACTAGCACAGATACGCAGTATTTT.

About this clonotype: This may be a read error: a much more frequent sequence differs by one nucleotide. J is TRBJ1-5 and V is TRBV28; 7 positions agree with TRBD1. The CDR3 is 15 amino acids. Germline lookup yields CDR1 MDHEN and CDR2 SYDVKM. This CDR3 is CTSSLSGQPYQPQHF. CDR3 nucleotides: TGTACCAGCAGTTTATCGGGACAGCCATATCAGCCCCAGCATTTT.

The chain recombines TRBV29-1 with TRBJ2-1; D may be TRBD1 or TRBD2 (5 bases each). CDR1 and CDR2 from the germline V gene are SQVTM and ANQGSEA. CDR3 size: 15 residues. Trimming stripped 5 bases from V and 7 bases from J, with 21 bases between. The CDR3 protein is CSVLPPGTAYNEQFF. The CDR3 DNA reads TGCAGCGTTCTGCCCCCCGGGACGGCTTATAATGAGCAGTTCTTC.

About this clonotype itself: A much larger clone differs from this one at a single base, so this may be a read error. This chain uses TRBV5-6 with TRBJ1-1; D is unclear. Germline CDR1 SGHDT, CDR2 YYEEEE. The CDR3 is 15 amino acids. In nucleotides, the CDR3 is TGTGCCAGCAGCTTGTATCCAGGCATGAACAGTGAAGCTTTCTTT. This codes for CASSLYPGMNSEAFF.

This clonotype was counted at least ten times. The J gene is TRBJ2-1, the V gene TRBV28, with TRBD1 matching 9 bases. From germline, CDR1 is MDHEN and CDR2 SYDVKM. The ends lost 5 bases at V and 4 bases at J; junction bases unmatched: 6. The length of the CDR3 is 15 residues. The CDR3 region has the DNA TGTGCCAGCAGTACCCCCGGGACAGGGTACAATGAGCAGTTCTTC. Translating it yields CASSTPGTGYNEQFF.

In this sample, this clonotype turned up a few times. This chain joins TRBV28 and TRBJ2-1, with 8 bases identical to TRBD1. The V gene's germline CDR1 is MDHEN and CDR2 SYDVKM. The V segment lost 7 bases and the J segment 3 bases; nucleotides outside the gene matches: 14. This CDR3 has 17 residues. Here the CDR3 DNA reads TGTGCCAGCACTCCGAGTTTGGGGACAGGCGACTACAATGAGCAGTTCTTC. The encoded protein is CASTPSLGTGDYNEQFF. Combining the CDR3 with reference TRBV28 and TRBJ2-1 gives the whole variable domain DVKVTQSSRYLVKRTGEKVFLECVQDMDHENMFWYRQDPGLGLRLIYFSYDVKMKEKGDIPEGYSVSREKKERFSLILESASTNQTSMYLCASTPSLGTGDYNEQFFGPGTRLTVL.

In this sample, this clonotype turned up once. The rearrangement joins TRBV6-5 to TRBJ1-2; 7 bases fit TRBD1. The germline CDR1 and CDR2 sequences are MNHEY and SVGAGI. The ends lost 6 bases at V and 7 bases at J; junction bases unmatched: 8. CDR3 length: 13 amino acids. The DNA for the CDR3 is TGTGCCAGCAGACCGGGTAGGGGGCTTGGCTACACCTTC. The encoded protein is CASRPGRGLGYTF.

The chain is built from TRBV12-3 or TRBV12-4 and TRBJ2-1; tentative D call: TRBD2 (6 bases). The V and J ends lost 11 bases and 15 bases respectively, with 32 bases between them. CDR3 length equals 15 residues. The CDR3 is CAGKIKRITSGEVFF. CDR3 nucleotides: TGTGCCGGCAAAATCAAGCGAATAACTAGTGGGGAGGTGTTCTTC.

The V gene is TRBV11-2, the J gene TRBJ2-3, with D tentatively TRBD1 or TRBD2 (5 bases each). From germline, CDR1 is SGHAT and CDR2 FQNNGV. V gave up 4 bases and J gave up 4 bases, with 21 bases separating them. The CDR3 is 17 amino acids. DNA for the CDR3: TGTGCCAGCAGCTCAAGGGGACCAACGTACACGTCAGATACGCAGTATTTT. As protein: CASSSRGPTYTSDTQYF.

Worth noting for this clonotype: The conserved phenylalanine or tryptophan normally closing the CDR3 is absent here, so this likely arose from a read error. This chain links TRBV6-5 with TRBJ2-1, with D unresolved. The CDR3 has 14 amino acids. The V end was cut by 5 bases, the J end by 7 bases, with 15 bases between. Germline V gene sequence: CDR1 MNHEY, CDR2 SVGAGI. CDR3: CASSTGGLYNEQFS. CDR3 nucleotide sequence: TGTGCCAGCAGTACGGGTGGGCTATATAATGAGCAGTTCTCC.

This clonotype was counted many times. A much larger clonotype is one base distant, so this may be a read error. V usage is TRBV11-2 and J usage is TRBJ2-1; D remains ambiguous. Germline CDR1 SGHAT, CDR2 FQNNGV. The CDR3 consists of 11 residues. CDR3 region: CASSFDNEQLF. The CDR3 coding sequence is TGTGCCAGCAGCTTCGACAATGAGCAGCTCTTC.